This TCR beta chain was identified during a study of cytomegalovirus exposure and HLA in healthy donors. For the study at large: The 100 to 150 validation repertoires were reported in a later analysis to have been generated on the same platform as the roughly 670 first-cohort repertoires. The study's findings and limits: According to a later analysis, TCR clusters from the first cohort tended to co-occur in the 120 or so validation repertoires. According to reports, the classifier identified cytomegalovirus status with high specificity and sensitivity. The study labeled 180 or so TCR beta chains cytomegalovirus-associated.

This table comes from immunoSEQ multiplex PCR, and its TCRdb copy is limited to in-frame clones, with some not included. The sample records around 100,000 clones, 85% being singletons. The J segment lost 1 base and the V segment lost 6 bases, leaving 4 bases of the junction unmatched. The germline CDR1 and CDR2 sequences are SNHLY and FYNNEI. This CDR3 is built from 15 residues. Concerning this clone: Its antigen is not known.

The source material was PBMCs. This TCR derives from a man between 18 and 29 years old in good health and CMV-seropositive. This chain links TRBV2 with TRBJ2-5; the match to TRBD1 covers 11 bases. CDR3 amino acids: CASRAGTGGQETQYF. In DNA, the CDR3 is TGTGCCAGCAGGGCCGGGACAGGGGGCCAAGAGACCCAGTACTTC.